This T cell receptor (beta chain) was captured in a study of PD-L1 blockade in urothelial cancer. Specified time point: peripheral blood 6 weeks after treatment start. The junction had 5 bases not matched to a gene; V was cut back by 2 bases and J by 2 bases. The CDR3 covers 15 residues. From germline, CDR1 is SGHDT and CDR2 YYEEEE. Assay: immunoSEQ multiplex PCR; the TCRdb copy retains only in-frame clones and omits some. This table holds about 120,000 clones, around nine tenths found once. Sequenced here: PBMCs, sampled around atezolizumab (anti-PD-L1) treatment. The origin of this receptor is a man between 60 and 75 years old with urothelial cancer. This chain uses TRBV5-6 with TRBJ2-7, with 9 bases matching TRBD2. CDR3: CASSLTLAGPYEQYF. In nucleotides, the CDR3 is TGTGCCAGCAGCTTAACCCTAGCGGGACCCTACGAGCAGTACTTC.